The next 22 T cell receptor beta chains were all read from a single sample in a study of T cell responses to AZD1222 COVID-19 vaccine. Some clones are missing from TCRdb's copy, which holds only in-frame ones; the method was immunoSEQ multiplex PCR. The sample holds approximately 170,000 clones, about 91% seen once. Sequenced material: peripheral blood, taken 28 days after the second AZD1222 dose. Source of these receptors: an adult who received the AZD1222 COVID-19 vaccine.

This chain joins TRBV27 and TRBJ2-5; TRBD1 is a possible D gene (5 bases). CDR1 is MNHEY and CDR2 is SMNVEV in the germline V gene (reference sequence). The CDR3 sequence is 19 residues long. V lost 2 bases and J lost 2, with 24 bases in between. Written as DNA, the CDR3 is TGTGCCAGCAGTTTACACTCTAGACAGTTATCTAATCCTCAAGAGACCCAGTACTTC. Its translation is CASSLHSRQLSNPQETQYF.

The chain has TRBV5-4 and TRBJ1-1; possible D gene TRBD1, 6 bases. Germline CDR1 reads SGHNT; CDR2 reads YYREEE (reference sequence). Trimming took off 4 bases at V and 2 bases at J, with 15 bases between the two ends. The CDR3 has 15 amino acids. The CDR3, as DNA: TGTGCCAGCAGCCGAACCTACAGGGACAACACTGAAGCTTTCTTT. This translates into CASSRTYRDNTEAFF.

The J gene is TRBJ1-2, the V gene TRBV4-1; D gene unclear. Trimming left V 4 bases short and J 2 bases short, with 17 bases between. Germline V gene lookup returns CDR1 MGHRA and CDR2 YSYEKL. CDR3 length: 16 amino acids. Written as DNA, the CDR3 is TGCGCCAGCAGCCCGCGGCAGCCTCAATTCAACTATGGCTACACCTTC. Translated, it gives CASSPRQPQFNYGYTF.

This sequence joins TRBV6-5 and TRBJ2-1; possibly TRBD1 for D (6 bases). Trimming shortened V by 10 bases and J by 4 bases, and 17 bases separated the two germline ends. The CDR3 has 14 amino acids. Germline V gives CDR1 MNHEY, CDR2 SVGAGI. CDR3 DNA: TGTGCCATTGGACAGCCCACTTTGTACAATGAGCAGTTCTTC. Protein product: CAIGQPTLYNEQFF.

The rearrangement joins TRBV11-2 to TRBJ1-1; no firm D call. This CDR3 region has 13 residues. CDR1 is SGHAT, CDR2 FQNNGV, per germline. Between the trimmed V and J ends, which lost 5 bases and 4 bases, there was a span of 11 bases. CDR3 loop: CASSERQATEAFF. CDR3 in DNA: TGTGCCAGCAGCGAACGGCAGGCCACTGAAGCTTTCTTT.

CDR3 nucleotide sequence: TGTGCCAGCTCGAACACGGATGGAGGTGAAAAACTGTTTTTT. Residues: CASSNTDGGEKLFF. The chain is built from TRBV18 and TRBJ1-4; D is unclear. This CDR3 is 14 amino acids long. Trimming cost V 6 bases and J 7 bases, with 15 bases left between them. The germline V gene encodes CDR1 KGHSH and CDR2 LQKENI.

The rearrangement joins TRBV29-1 to TRBJ1-2; possible D gene TRBD1, 6 bases. V was trimmed by 4 bases and J by 1 base, leaving 10 bases between them. This CDR3 comprises 13 residues. Germline V CDR1 and CDR2: SQVTM, ANQGSEA. The DNA for the CDR3 is TGCAGCGTTGTTCGGGGGCTTAACTATGGCTACACCTTC. It is translated as CSVVRGLNYGYTF.

This chain links TRBV7-9 with TRBJ2-3; D is unresolved. Germline V lookup: CDR1 SEHNR, CDR2 FQNEAQ (reference sequence). V gave up 0 bases and J gave up 4 bases, with 5 bases separating them. The CDR3 has 13 residues. CDR3 bases: TGTGCCAGCAGCTTAGCGGCACCAGATACGCAGTATTTT. Amino acids: CASSLAAPDTQYF. Full variable domain (outside the CDR3, taken from reference TRBV7-9 and TRBJ2-3): DTGVSQNPRHKITKRGQNVTFRCDPISEHNRLYWYRQTLGQGPEFLTYFQNEAQLEKSRLLSDRFSAERPKGSFSTLEIQRTEQGDSAMYLCASSLAAPDTQYFGPGTRLTVL.

The chain is built from TRBV5-1 and TRBJ2-3, with D possibly being TRBD1 (5 bases). V was pared by 0 bases and J by 5 bases, with 19 bases between. CDR3 length: 17 amino acids. Per germline, CDR1 SGHRS and CDR2 YFSETQ. The CDR3 here is CASSLESDTYLGDTQYF. The CDR3 DNA is TGCGCCAGCAGCTTGGAGTCGGACACCTATTTGGGAGATACGCAGTATTTT.

Here the CDR3 reads CASSQDYPMDEQFF. The CDR3 DNA reads TGTGCCAGCAGCCAAGATTATCCGATGGATGAGCAGTTCTTC. The gene calls are TRBV3-1 (or the pseudogene TRBV3-2) and TRBJ2-1; D remains ambiguous. The CDR3 runs 14 residues. Trimming removed 0 bases at V and 8 bases at J, with 11 bases between. Per the germline V gene, CDR1 is LGHDT and CDR2 is YNNKEL (reference sequence).

The rearrangement joins TRBV28 to TRBJ1-1, with D perhaps TRBD1 (6 bases). The CDR3 has 14 residues. The germline V gene has CDR1 MDHEN and CDR2 SYDVKM. Trimming left V 6 bases short and J 3 bases short, with 14 bases between. The chain's CDR3 is CASSSQGLDTEAFF. The CDR3 DNA reads as TGTGCCAGCAGCTCCCAGGGGTTGGACACTGAAGCTTTCTTT.

This chain connects TRBV6-1 to TRBJ2-5; 11 bases agree with TRBD2. The CDR3 has 16 residues. The germline CDR1 and CDR2 sequences are MNHNS and SASEGT. Trimming cost V 2 bases and J 5 bases; bases outside gene matches: 7. The DNA of the CDR3 is TGTGCCAGCAGTGAAACCCTAGCGGGGGGTAAGGAGACCCAGTACTTC. This codes for CASSETLAGGKETQYF.

The rearrangement joins TRBV5-1 to TRBJ1-1, with 7 bases identical to TRBD1. From germline, CDR1 is SGHRS and CDR2 YFSETQ. Unmatched junction bases numbered 3, after V lost 4 bases and J lost 3 bases. CDR3 length: 13 amino acids. Here the CDR3 reads CASSLGTDTEAFF. DNA of the CDR3: TGCGCCAGCAGCCTCGGGACAGACACTGAAGCTTTCTTT.

V and J are TRBV2 and TRBJ2-2; D remains ambiguous. This CDR3 has 17 residues. V was trimmed by 0 bases and J by 1 base, leaving 12 bases between them. CDR1 SNHLY and CDR2 FYNNEI come from the germline V gene. CDR3 protein: CASSEARVGMNTGELFF. The CDR3 DNA follows: TGTGCCAGCAGTGAAGCACGGGTAGGGATGAACACCGGGGAGCTGTTTTTT.

The chain uses TRBV7-9 and TRBJ2-2; 13 bases match TRBD2. Germline-derived CDR1 and CDR2 are SEHNR and FQNEAQ (reference sequence). Trimming cost V 5 bases and J 4 bases; bases outside gene matches: 4. The CDR3 is 16 residues long. The CDR3 loop reads CASSPRLAGGTGELFF. The CDR3 nucleotides are TGTGCCAGCAGCCCCCGACTAGCGGGGGGCACCGGGGAGCTGTTTTTT.

This rearrangement joins TRBV7-2 to TRBJ2-1; TRBD1 aligns across 7 bases. The CDR3 runs 17 residues. The junction had 12 bases not matched to a gene; V was cut back by 2 bases and J by 5 bases. Germline-derived CDR1 and CDR2 are SGHTA and FQGNSA. This CDR3 reads CASSLTRDRRANNEQFF. The CDR3 DNA reads as TGTGCCAGCAGCTTAACCCGGGACAGACGTGCGAACAATGAGCAGTTCTTC.

This clone came up once. V is TRBV3-1 (or the pseudogene TRBV3-2) and J is TRBJ2-5; the D gene is possibly TRBD2 (6 bases). CDR1 and CDR2 from the germline V gene are LGHDT and YNNKEL (reference sequence). This CDR3 comprises 14 residues. Trimming took off 2 bases at V and 10 bases at J, with 17 bases between the two ends. Here the CDR3 DNA reads TGTGCCAGCAGCCAACCCCTGGCGGGGACGCGCCAGTACTTC. Translation gives CASSQPLAGTRQYF.

The chain joins TRBV29-1 to TRBJ2-1; D gene ambiguous. CDR3 length equals 12 residues. From germline, CDR1 is SQVTM and CDR2 ANQGSEA. The V end was cut by 4 bases, the J end by 9 bases, with 13 bases between. Here the CDR3 reads CSVGFNLGEQFF. DNA of the CDR3: TGCAGCGTTGGTTTCAATCTCGGTGAGCAGTTCTTC.

Only one count was recorded for this clone. Written as DNA, the CDR3 is TGTGCCAGCACAACCAAGGGACAGGGGAATTCACCCCTCCACTTT. This gives the protein CASTTKGQGNSPLHF. The chain combines TRBV6-5 with TRBJ1-6; 10 nucleotides line up with TRBD1. This CDR3 spans 15 amino acids. V was clipped by 7 bases and J by 7 bases; unmatched bases: 7. Germline CDR1 MNHEY, CDR2 SVGAGI.

This clone was recorded once. The V and J genes are TRBV7-8 and TRBJ2-4; perhaps D is TRBD1 or TRBD2 (5 bases each). CDR3 length equals 14 residues. The V and J ends lost 5 bases and 5 bases respectively, with 13 bases between them. Germline V CDR1 and CDR2: SGHVS, FQNEAQ. The CDR3 DNA sequence: TGTGCCAGCAGCCGGGACCGAGTAGAAAACATTCAGTACTTC. Translation: CASSRDRVENIQYF.

Regarding this clone: Different DNA sequences within this sample yield the same CDR3. This chain connects TRBV15 to TRBJ1-1; D unresolved. The CDR3 is made up of 13 amino acids. CDR1 and CDR2 (germline): LNHNV, YYDKDF (reference sequence). V was clipped by 0 bases and J by 2 bases, with 4 bases between them. DNA for the CDR3: TGTGCCACCAGCAGAGACCTCAACACTGAAGCTTTCTTT. Encoded protein: CATSRDLNTEAFF.

This sequence joins TRBV11-3 and TRBJ2-7; D uncertain. This CDR3 is built from 13 residues. The germline V and J ends were trimmed by 5 bases and 1 base, with 9 bases remaining between them. Germline CDR1 SGHNT, CDR2 YENEEA. The CDR3 nucleotides are TGTGCCAGCAGCCCAGGCGGTTCCTACGAGCAGTACTTC. It yields the protein CASSPGGSYEQYF.